These T cell receptor beta chains were read from a single sample in a study of vaccination effects on CD4 cells after COVID-19. Antigens for these TCRs are unknown. Assay: immunoSEQ multiplex PCR; the TCRdb copy retains only in-frame clones and omits some. The repertoire holds under 35,000 clones, 72% seen once, with 25% to 30% in the top ten. The specimen comprised CD4+ T cells from PBMCs cultured with a peptide pool, sampled before COVID-19 vaccination. All receptors come from a human donor who had a prior SARS-CoV-2 infection. The CDR3 runs from the conserved cysteine through the conserved F or W. The D gene is left open where the match is weak. Part of the rows lack a size; the others show once, few, many or a class for expanded clones.

NA TRBD1 TRBJ1-2 TRBV11-3 CASSTGAYGYTF TGTGCCAGCAGCACAGGGGCGTATGGCTACACCTTC
NA TRBD2 TRBJ2-7 TRBV19 CASSIREGGRYEQYF TGTGCCAGTAGTATAAGGGAGGGAGGAAGGTACGAGCAGTACTTC
NA NA TRBJ2-5 TRBV13 CASSLAPRAAQYF TGTGCCAGCAGCTTAGCCCCCCGGGCGGCCCAGTACTTC
NA NA TRBJ2-1 TRBV9 CASSVQAGHYNEQFF TGTGCCAGCAGCGTGCAAGCGGGTCACTACAATGAGCAGTTCTTC
NA NA TRBJ2-3 TRBV5-1 CASGPVTTPLADTQYF TGCGCCAGCGGGCCGGTGACTACACCACTGGCAGATACGCAGTATTTT
once TRBD2 TRBJ2-5 TRBV2 CASSHLVGLAGAPETQYF TGTGCCAGCAGTCACCTAGTGGGACTAGCGGGGGCTCCAGAGACCCAGTACTTC
NA NA TRBJ1-2 TRBV15 CATSRDLVGREHYGYTF TGTGCCACCAGCAGAGATTTGGTTGGACGGGAACACTATGGCTACACCTTC
once TRBD1 TRBJ2-1 TRBV7-2 CASSLAIGGQVRFF TGTGCCAGCAGCTTAGCCATAGGGGGACAGGTACGGTTCTTC
NA TRBD1 TRBJ2-7 TRBV24-1 CATFSTGQGLHEQYF TGTGCCACCTTCTCCACAGGACAGGGGCTGCACGAGCAGTACTTC
few TRBD2 TRBJ2-3 TRBV5-1 CASSLDRGGDTQYF TGCGCCAGCAGCTTGGATCGGGGGGGAGATACGCAGTATTTT
once NA TRBJ2-4 TRBV4-2 CASSPRERSGIQYF TGTGCCAGCAGCCCCCGGGAGCGGTCGGGCATTCAGTACTTC
NA NA TRBJ1-6 TRBV7-3 CASSLFGTGNSPLHF TGTGCCAGCAGCTTATTCGGTACAGGGAATTCACCCCTCCACTTT
NA NA TRBJ2-7 TRBV7-2 CASSTRGMTYEQYF TGTGCCAGCAGCACCCGGGGCATGACTTACGAGCAGTACTTC
NA NA TRBJ2-7 TRBV27 CASSFKIRDYEQYF TGTGCCAGCAGTTTTAAGATAAGGGACTACGAGCAGTACTTC
NA TRBD2 TRBJ2-5 TRBV2 CASSVTERGLTQETQYF TGTGCCAGCAGTGTCACGGAGCGGGGCCTGACCCAAGAGACCCAGTACTTC
NA TRBD2 TRBJ2-7 TRBV4-3 CASSQKVRVTREAPYEQYF TGCGCCAGCAGCCAAAAAGTCCGGGTGACGCGGGAGGCACCATACGAGCAGTACTTC
NA TRBD1 TRBJ1-1 TRBV24-1 CATSDSGDSNTEAFF TGTGCCACCAGTGACTCGGGGGACAGTAACACTGAAGCTTTCTTT
NA NA TRBJ2-7 TRBV3-1/TRBV3-2 CASSLSGVEQYF TGTGCCAGCAGCCTCAGTGGAGTCGAGCAGTACTTC
NA NA TRBJ1-1 TRBV7-2 CASSLFRSNAPNTEAFF TGTGCCAGCAGCTTGTTCAGAAGTAACGCTCCGAACACTGAAGCTTTCTTT
NA TRBD1 TRBJ2-7 TRBV5-8 CASSTLRQGSYEQYF TGTGCCAGCAGCACCCTTCGACAGGGCTCCTACGAGCAGTACTTC
NA NA TRBJ2-1 TRBV12-1 CASSRSSWREDYNEQFF TGTGCCAGCAGCCGATCTAGCTGGCGGGAGGACTACAATGAGCAGTTCTTC